This T cell receptor (beta chain) was captured in a study of monozygotic twins with inflammatory bowel disease. Findings of the study overall: Nothing supported a single strong signal or clonotype that was associated with IBD.

TCRdb reanalyzed the 5' RACE reads and collapses them to one entry per CDR3 protein, without DNA. The repertoire table contains some 150,000 distinct CDR3 sequences. Comments on this clonotype: Its specificity is not known.

The CDR3 contains 14 residues. The V gene's germline CDR1 is MNHNS and CDR2 SASEGT. Each donor supplied about 2.4 ml of blood. The V and J genes are TRBV6-1 and TRBJ2-5; checking the TCRdb D call of TRBD1 is not possible without DNA. The TCR comes from a human donor with ulcerative colitis or Crohn's disease, or a healthy co-twin of an affected twin (not recorded which). The sequenced sample consisted of blood. CDR3 region: CASSPQGQKETQYF.